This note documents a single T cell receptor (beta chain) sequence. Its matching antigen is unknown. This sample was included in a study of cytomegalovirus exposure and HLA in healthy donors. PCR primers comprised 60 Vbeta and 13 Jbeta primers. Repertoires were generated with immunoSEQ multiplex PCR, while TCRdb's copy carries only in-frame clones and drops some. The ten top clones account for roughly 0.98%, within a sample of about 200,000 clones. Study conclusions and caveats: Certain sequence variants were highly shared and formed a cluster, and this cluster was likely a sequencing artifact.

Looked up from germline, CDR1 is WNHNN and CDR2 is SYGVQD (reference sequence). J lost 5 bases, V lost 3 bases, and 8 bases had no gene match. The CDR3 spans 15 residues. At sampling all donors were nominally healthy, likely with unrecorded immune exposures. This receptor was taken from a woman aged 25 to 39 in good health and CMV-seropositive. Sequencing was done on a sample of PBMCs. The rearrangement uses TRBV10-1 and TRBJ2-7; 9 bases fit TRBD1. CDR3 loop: CASSESGTGFDEQYF. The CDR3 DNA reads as TGCGCCAGCAGTGAATCCGGGACAGGGTTCGACGAGCAGTACTTC.